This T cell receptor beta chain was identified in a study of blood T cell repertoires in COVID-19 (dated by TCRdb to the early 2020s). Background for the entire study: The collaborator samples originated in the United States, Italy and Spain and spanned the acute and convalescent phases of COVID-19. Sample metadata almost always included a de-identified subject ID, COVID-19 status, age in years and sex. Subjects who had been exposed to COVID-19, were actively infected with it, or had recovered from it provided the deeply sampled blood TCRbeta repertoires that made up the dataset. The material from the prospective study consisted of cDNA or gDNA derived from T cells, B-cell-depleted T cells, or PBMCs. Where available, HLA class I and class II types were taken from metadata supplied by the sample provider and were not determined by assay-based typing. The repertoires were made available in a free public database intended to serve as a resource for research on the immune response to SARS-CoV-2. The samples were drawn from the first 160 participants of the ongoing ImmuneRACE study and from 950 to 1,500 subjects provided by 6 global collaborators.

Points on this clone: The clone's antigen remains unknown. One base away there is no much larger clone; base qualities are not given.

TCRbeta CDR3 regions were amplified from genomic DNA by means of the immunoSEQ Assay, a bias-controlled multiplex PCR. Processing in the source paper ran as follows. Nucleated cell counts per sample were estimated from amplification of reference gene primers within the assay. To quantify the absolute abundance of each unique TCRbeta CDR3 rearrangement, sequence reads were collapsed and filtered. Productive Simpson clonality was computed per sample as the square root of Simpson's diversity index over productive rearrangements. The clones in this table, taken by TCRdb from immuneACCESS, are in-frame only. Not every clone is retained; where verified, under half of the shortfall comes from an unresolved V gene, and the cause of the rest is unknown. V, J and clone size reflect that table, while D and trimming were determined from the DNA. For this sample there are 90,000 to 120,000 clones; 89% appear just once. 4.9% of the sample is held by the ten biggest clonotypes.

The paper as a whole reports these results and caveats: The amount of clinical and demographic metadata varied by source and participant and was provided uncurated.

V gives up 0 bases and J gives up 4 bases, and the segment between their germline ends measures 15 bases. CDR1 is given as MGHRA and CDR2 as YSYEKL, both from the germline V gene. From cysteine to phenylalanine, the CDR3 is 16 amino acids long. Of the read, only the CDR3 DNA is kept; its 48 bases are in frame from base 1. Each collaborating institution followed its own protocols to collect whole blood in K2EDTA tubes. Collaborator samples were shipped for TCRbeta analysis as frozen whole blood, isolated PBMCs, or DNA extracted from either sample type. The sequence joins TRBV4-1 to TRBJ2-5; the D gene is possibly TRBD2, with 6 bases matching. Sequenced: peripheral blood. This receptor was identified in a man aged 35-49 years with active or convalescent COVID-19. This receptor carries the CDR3 CASSQETSGVSETQYF. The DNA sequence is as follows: TGCGCCAGCAGCCAAGAGACCTCGGGAGTATCAGAGACCCAGTACTTC.